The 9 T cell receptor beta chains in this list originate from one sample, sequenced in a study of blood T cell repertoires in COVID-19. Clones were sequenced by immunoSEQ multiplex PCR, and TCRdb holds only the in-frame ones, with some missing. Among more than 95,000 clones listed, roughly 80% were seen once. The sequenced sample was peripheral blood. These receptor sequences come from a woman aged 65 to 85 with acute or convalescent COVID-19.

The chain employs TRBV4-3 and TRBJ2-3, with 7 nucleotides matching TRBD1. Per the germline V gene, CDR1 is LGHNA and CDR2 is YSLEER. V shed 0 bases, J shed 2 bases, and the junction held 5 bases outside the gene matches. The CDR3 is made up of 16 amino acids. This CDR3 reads CASSQDHGTATDTQYF. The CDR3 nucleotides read TGCGCCAGCAGCCAAGATCACGGGACAGCCACAGATACGCAGTATTTT.

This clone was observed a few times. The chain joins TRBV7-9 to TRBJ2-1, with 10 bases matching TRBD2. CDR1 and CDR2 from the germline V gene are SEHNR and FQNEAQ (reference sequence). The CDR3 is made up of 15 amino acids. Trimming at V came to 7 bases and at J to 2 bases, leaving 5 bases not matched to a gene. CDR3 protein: CASNPAGGPYNEQFF. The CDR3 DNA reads TGTGCCAGCAACCCAGCGGGGGGGCCCTACAATGAGCAGTTCTTC.

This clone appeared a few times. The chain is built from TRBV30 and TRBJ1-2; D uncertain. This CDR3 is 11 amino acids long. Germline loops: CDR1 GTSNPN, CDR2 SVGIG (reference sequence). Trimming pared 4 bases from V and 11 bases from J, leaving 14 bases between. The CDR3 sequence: CAWKFFSMYTF. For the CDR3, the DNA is TGTGCCTGGAAGTTCTTCTCTATGTACACCTTC.

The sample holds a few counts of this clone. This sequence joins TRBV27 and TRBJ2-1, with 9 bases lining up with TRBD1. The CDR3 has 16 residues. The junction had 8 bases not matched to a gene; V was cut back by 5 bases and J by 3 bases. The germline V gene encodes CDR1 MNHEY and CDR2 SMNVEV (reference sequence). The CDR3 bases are TGTGCCAGCAGTCCACTCAGGACAGGGGTCTACAATGAGCAGTTCTTC. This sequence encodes CASSPLRTGVYNEQFF.

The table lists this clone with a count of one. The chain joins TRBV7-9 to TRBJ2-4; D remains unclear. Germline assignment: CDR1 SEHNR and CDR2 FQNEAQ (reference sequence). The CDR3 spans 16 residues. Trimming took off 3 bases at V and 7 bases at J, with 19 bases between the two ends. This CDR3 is CASSFISGNRRNIQYF. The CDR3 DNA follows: TGTGCCAGCAGCTTCATCTCGGGTAATCGAAGGAACATTCAGTACTTC.

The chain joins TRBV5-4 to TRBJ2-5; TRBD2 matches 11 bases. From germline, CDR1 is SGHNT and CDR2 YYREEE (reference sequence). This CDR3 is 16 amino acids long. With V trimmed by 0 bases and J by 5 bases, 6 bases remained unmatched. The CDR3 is CASSLAFSGRGETQYF. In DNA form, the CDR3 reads TGTGCCAGCAGCTTGGCCTTTAGCGGGAGGGGGGAGACCCAGTACTTC.

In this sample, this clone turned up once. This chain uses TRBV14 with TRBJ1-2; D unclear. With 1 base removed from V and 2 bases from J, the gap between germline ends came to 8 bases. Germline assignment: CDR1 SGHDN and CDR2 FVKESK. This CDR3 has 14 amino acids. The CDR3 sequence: CASSQVGGNYGYTF. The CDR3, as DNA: TGTGCCAGCAGCCAAGTAGGCGGGAACTATGGCTACACCTTC.

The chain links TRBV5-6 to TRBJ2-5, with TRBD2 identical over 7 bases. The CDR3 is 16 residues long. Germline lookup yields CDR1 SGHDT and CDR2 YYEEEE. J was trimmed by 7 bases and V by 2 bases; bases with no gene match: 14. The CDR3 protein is CASSFERASGGGTQYF. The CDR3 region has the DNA TGTGCCAGCAGCTTCGAGCGGGCGAGTGGGGGGGGGACCCAGTACTTC.

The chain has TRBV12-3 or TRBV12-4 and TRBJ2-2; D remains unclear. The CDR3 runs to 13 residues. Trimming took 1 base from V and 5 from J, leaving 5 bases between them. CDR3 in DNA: TGTGCCAGCAGTTTAGAGACTACCGGGGAGCTGTTTTTT. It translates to CASSLETTGELFF.